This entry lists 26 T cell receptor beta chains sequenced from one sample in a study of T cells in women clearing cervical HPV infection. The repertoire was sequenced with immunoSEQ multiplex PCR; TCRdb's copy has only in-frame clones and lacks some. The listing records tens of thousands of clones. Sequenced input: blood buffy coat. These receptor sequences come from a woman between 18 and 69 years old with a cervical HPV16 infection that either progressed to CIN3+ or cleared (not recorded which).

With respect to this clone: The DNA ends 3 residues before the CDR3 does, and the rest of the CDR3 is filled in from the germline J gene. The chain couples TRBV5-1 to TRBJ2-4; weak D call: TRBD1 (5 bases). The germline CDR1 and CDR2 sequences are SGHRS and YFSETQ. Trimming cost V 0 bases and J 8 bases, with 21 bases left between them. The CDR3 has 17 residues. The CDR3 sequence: CASSLGVRVSAQDIQYF. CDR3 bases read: TGCGCCAGCAGCTTGGGAGTCAGGGTGTCTGCCCAGGACATT.

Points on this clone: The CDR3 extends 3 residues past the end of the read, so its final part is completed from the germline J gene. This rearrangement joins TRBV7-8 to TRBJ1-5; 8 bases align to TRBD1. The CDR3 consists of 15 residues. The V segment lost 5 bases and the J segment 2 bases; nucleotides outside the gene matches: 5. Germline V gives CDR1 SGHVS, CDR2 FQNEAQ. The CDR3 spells CASSRDRGGNQPQHF. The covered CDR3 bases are TGTGCCAGCAGCCGAGACAGGGGAGGCAATCAGCCC.

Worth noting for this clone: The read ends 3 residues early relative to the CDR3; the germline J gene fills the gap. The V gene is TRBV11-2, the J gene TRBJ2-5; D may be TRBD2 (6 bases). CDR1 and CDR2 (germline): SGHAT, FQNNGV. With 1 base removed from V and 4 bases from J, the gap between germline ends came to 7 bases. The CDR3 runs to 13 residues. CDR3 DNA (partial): TGTGCCAGCAGCTTAGCCGGGGGAGAGACC. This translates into CASSLAGGET. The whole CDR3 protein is CASSLAGGETQYF.

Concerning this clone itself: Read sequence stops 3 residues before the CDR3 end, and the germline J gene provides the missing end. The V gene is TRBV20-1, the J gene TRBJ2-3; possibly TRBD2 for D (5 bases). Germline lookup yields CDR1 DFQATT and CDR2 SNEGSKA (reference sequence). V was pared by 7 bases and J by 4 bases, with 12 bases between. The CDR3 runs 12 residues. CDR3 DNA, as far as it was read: TGCAGTGTGCCTAGCCCCGCAGATACG. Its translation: CSVPSPADT. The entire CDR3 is CSVPSPADTQYF.

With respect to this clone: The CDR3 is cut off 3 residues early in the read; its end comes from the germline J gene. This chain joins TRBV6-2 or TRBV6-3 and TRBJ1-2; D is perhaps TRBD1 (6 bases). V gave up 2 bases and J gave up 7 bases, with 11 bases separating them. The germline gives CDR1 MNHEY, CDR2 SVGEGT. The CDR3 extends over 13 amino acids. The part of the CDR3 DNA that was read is TGTGCCAGCAGTTACGTGGGGGCTCGTGGC. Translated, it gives CASSYVGARG. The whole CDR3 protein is CASSYVGARGYTF.

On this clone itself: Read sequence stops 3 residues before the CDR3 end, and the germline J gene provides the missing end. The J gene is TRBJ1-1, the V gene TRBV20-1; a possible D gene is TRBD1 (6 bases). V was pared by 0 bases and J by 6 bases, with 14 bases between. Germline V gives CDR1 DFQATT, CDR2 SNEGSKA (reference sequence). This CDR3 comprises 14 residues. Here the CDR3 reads CSARERFRTAEAFF. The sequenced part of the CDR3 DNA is TGCAGTGCTAGAGAACGTTTTAGGACAGCTGAA.

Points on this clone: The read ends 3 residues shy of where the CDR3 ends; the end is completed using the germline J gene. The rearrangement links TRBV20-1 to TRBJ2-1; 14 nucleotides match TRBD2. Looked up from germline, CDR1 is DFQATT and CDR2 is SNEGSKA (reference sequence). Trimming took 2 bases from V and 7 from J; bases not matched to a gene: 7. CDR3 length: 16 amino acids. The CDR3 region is CSARPLTSGRDNEQFF. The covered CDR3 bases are TGCAGTGCTAGACCGCTGACTAGCGGGAGGGATAATGAG.

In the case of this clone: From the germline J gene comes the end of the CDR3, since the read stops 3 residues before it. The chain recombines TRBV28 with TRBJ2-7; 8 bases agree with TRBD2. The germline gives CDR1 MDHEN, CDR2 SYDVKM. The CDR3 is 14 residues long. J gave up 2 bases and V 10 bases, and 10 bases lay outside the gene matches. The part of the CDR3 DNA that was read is TGTGCCACTAGCGGGCGGGGGATTCCCTACGAG. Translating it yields CATSGRGIPYE. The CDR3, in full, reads CATSGRGIPYEQYF. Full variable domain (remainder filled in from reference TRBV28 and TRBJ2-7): DVKVTQSSRYLVKRTGEKVFLECVQDMDHENMFWYRQDPGLGLRLIYFSYDVKMKEKGDIPEGYSVSREKKERFSLILESASTNQTSMYLCATSGRGIPYEQYFGPGTRLTVT.

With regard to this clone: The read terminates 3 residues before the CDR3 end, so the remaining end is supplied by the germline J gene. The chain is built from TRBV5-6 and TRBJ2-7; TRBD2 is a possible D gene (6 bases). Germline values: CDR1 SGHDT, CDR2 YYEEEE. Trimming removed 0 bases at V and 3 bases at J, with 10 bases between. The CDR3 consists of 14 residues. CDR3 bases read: TGTGCCAGCAGCTTGGCAGTCGGGGGCTACGAG. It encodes CASSLAVGGYE. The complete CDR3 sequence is CASSLAVGGYEQYF.

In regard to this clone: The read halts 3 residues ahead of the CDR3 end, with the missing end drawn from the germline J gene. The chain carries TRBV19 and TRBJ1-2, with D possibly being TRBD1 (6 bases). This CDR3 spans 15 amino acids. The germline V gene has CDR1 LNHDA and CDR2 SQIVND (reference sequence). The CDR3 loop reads CASSTRLGAADTYTF. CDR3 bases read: TGTGCCAGTAGTACGAGGTTGGGGGCCGCAGATACC.

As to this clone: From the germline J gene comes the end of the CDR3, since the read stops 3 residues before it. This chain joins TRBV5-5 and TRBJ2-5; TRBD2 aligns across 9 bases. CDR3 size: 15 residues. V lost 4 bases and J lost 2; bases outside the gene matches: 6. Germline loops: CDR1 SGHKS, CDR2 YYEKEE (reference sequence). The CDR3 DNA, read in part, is TGTGCCAGCAGCGCCACTAGCGGGCTACAAGAGACC. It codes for CASSATSGLQET. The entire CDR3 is CASSATSGLQETQYF.

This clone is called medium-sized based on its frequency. The sequenced part of the CDR3 DNA is TGTGCCAGCTCACCGGGCCCGGCTTTGGAGACC. Protein sequence: CASSPGPALET. The CDR3 as a whole reads CASSPGPALETQYF. The V and J genes are TRBV18 and TRBJ2-5; no reliable D call. The read gets to within 3 residues of the CDR3 end, and the germline J gene fills in the rest. This CDR3 comprises 14 residues. Germline lookup yields CDR1 KGHSH and CDR2 LQKENI. Trimming stripped 3 bases from V and 5 bases from J, with 13 bases between.

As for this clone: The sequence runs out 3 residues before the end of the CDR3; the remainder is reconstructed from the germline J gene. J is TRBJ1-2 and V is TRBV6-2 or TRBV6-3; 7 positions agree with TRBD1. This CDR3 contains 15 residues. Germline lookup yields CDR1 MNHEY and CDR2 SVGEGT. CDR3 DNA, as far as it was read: TGTGCCAGCAGTTACTCGGGACAGATTAGTGGCGAC. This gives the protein CASSYSGQISGD. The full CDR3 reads CASSYSGQISGDYTF.

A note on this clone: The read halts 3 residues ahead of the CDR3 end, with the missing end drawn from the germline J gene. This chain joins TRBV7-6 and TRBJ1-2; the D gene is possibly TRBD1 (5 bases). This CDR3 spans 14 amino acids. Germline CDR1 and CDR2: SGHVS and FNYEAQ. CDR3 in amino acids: CASSLQGEDDTYTF. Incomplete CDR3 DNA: TGTGCCAGCAGCTTACAAGGGGAGGACGATACC.

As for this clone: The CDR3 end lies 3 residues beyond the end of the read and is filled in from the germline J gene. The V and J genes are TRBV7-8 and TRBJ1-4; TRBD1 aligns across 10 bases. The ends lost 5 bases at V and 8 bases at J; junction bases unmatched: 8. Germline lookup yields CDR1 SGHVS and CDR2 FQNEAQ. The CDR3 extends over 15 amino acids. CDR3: CASSASGTGEEKLFF. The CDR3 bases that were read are TGTGCCAGCAGCGCTTCCGGGACAGGGGAGGAAAAA.

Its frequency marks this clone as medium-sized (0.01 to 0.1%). This CDR3 is CASNAGISRYEQFF. The sequenced part of the CDR3 DNA is TGTGCCAGTAATGCCGGTATTTCAAGATATGAG. The rearrangement uses TRBV19 and TRBJ2-1; no clear D gene. The read gets to within 3 residues of the CDR3 end, and the germline J gene fills in the rest. The V and J ends lost 7 bases and 8 bases respectively, with 18 bases between them. The CDR3 runs to 14 residues. Germline-derived CDR1 and CDR2 are LNHDA and SQIVND (reference sequence).

CDR3 protein: CASRGTGLQETQYF. The covered CDR3 bases are TGTGCCAGCAGAGGGACGGGACTCCAAGAGACC. This chain connects TRBV28 to TRBJ2-5; TRBD2 is a possible D gene (6 bases). The read stops 3 residues short of the end of the CDR3; the missing end is completed from the germline J gene. Per germline, CDR1 MDHEN and CDR2 SYDVKM. With 6 bases removed from V and 1 base from J, the gap between germline ends came to 12 bases. This CDR3 spans 14 amino acids.

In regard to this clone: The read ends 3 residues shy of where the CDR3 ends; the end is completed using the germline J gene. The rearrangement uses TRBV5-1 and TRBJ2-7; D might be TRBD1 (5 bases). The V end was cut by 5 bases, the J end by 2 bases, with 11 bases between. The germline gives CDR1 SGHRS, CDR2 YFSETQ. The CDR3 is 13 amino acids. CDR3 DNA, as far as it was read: TGCGCCAGCAGGATCCCGACAGCCTACGAG. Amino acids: CASRIPTAYE. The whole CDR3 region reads CASRIPTAYEQYF.

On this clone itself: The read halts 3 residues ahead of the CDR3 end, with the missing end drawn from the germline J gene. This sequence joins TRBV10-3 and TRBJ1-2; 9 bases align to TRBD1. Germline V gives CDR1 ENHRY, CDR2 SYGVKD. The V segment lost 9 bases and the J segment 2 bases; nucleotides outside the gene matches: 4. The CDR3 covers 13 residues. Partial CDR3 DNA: TGTGCCATAGGACAGGGGACCAACTATGGC. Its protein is CAIGQGTNYG. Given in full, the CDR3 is CAIGQGTNYGYTF.

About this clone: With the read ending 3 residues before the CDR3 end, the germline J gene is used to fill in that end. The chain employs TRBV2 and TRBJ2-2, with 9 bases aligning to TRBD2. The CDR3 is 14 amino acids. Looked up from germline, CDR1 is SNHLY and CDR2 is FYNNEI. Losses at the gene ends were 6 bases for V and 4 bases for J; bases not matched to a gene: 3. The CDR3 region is CASRVTSGTGELFF. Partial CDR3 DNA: TGTGCCAGCAGAGTGACTAGCGGCACCGGGGAG.

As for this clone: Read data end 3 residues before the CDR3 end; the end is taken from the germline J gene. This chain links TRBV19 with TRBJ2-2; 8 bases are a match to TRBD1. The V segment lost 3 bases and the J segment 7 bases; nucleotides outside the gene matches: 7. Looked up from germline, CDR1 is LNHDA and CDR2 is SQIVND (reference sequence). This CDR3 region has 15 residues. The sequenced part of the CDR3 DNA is TGTGCCAGTAGTATCCAGGACAGGGAGAGCGGGGAG. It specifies CASSIQDRESGE. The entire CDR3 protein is CASSIQDRESGELFF.

Partial CDR3 DNA: TGTGCCAGTAGTATAAACGGACAGGGTACCTACGAG. This translates into CASSINGQGTYE. The complete CDR3 reads CASSINGQGTYEQYF. The chain couples TRBV19 to TRBJ2-7; 8 bases match TRBD1. The observed sequence ends 3 residues before the CDR3 terminus, with the missing tail filled in from the germline J gene. V dropped 2 bases and J dropped 2; count of bases not matched to a gene: 5. This CDR3 has 15 amino acids. CDR1 is LNHDA, CDR2 SQIVND, per germline (reference sequence).

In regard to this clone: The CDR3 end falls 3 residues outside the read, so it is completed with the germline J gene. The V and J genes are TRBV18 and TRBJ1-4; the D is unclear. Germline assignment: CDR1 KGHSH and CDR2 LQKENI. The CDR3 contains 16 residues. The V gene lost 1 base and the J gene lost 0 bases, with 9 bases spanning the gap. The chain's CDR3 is CASSPQPVTTNEKLFF. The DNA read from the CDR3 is TGTGCCAGCTCACCACAGCCGGTCACAACTAATGAAAAA.

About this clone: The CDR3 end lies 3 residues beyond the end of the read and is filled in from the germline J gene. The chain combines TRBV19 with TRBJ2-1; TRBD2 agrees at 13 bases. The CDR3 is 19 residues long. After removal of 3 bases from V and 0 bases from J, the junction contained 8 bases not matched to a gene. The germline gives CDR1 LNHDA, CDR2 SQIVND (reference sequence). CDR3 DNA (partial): TGTGCCAGTAGTATCACCGGGACTAGCGGGGTCGGCTCCTACAATGAG. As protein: CASSITGTSGVGSYNE. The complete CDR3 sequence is CASSITGTSGVGSYNEQFF. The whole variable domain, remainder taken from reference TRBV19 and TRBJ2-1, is DGGITQSPKYLFRKEGQNVTLSCEQNLNHDAMYWYRQDPGQGLRLIYYSQIVNDFQKGDIAEGYSVSREKKESFPLTVTSAQKNPTAFYLCASSITGTSGVGSYNEQFFGPGTRLTVL.

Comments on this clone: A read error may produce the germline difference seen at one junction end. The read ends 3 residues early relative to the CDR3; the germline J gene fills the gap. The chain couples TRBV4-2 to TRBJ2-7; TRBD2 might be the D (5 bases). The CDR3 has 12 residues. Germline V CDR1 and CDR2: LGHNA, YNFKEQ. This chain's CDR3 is CASSQGTSEQYF. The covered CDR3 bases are TGCGCCAGCAGCCAAGGCACTAGCGAG.

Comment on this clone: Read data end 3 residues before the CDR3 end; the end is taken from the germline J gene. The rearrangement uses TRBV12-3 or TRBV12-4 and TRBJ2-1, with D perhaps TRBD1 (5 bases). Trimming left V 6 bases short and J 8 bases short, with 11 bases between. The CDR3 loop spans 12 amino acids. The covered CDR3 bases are TGTGCCAGCAGGTTAAGGGGCGATGAG. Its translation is CASRLRGDE. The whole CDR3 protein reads CASRLRGDEQFF.